This record looks at one T cell receptor (beta chain) sequence and its context. The source of the sample is a study of blood T cell repertoires in COVID-19. Study as a whole: Some COVID-19 samples were acute and others convalescent; all came from the United States, Italy and Spain. Sample material is recorded as cDNA or gDNA derived from T cells, B-cell-depleted T cells, or PBMCs.

Produced via immunoSEQ multiplex PCR; TCRdb's table is partial and in-frame only. The sample includes about 120,000 clones, 90% of them seen just once. V was clipped by 0 bases and J by 7 bases, with 12 bases between them. CDR1 LGHDT and CDR2 YNNKEL come from the germline V gene (reference sequence). CDR3 length: 14 residues. This receptor was identified in a human donor with active COVID-19. The donor label of this sample is uncertain. The V gene is TRBV3-1 (or the pseudogene TRBV3-2), the J gene TRBJ1-2, with a weak D call TRBD1 (5 bases). Sequenced material: peripheral blood. The CDR3 DNA follows: TGTGCCAGCAGCCAAGATTTGTTAGGGGTTGGCTACACCTTC. This translates into CASSQDLLGVGYTF.